The subject of this entry is one TCR beta chain. The antigen is not known. The entry originates in a study of cytotoxic CD8 clonotypes in ibrutinib-treated CLL. The germline V gene has CDR1 SGDLS and CDR2 YYNGEE. Trimming shortened V by 3 bases and J by 4 bases, and 13 bases separated the two germline ends. This CDR3 contains 15 residues. Data came from immunoSEQ multiplex PCR; TCRdb stores just in-frame clones and leaves some out. The repertoire has some 200,000 clones, about three quarters of them found once; the top ten carry 5.5% to 6%. Whole-study findings and limits: Public clonotypes were uncommon and contracted or stayed stable on treatment.

This receptor was identified in a human donor with chronic lymphocytic leukemia. The input for sequencing was PBMCs, taken after 12 months of ibrutinib treatment. The rearrangement uses TRBV9 and TRBJ1-4; D is possibly TRBD1 (6 bases). The CDR3 DNA sequence: TGTGCCAGCAGCGGTGGGACACCAAATAATGAAAAACTGTTTTTT. This codes for CASSGGTPNNEKLFF.